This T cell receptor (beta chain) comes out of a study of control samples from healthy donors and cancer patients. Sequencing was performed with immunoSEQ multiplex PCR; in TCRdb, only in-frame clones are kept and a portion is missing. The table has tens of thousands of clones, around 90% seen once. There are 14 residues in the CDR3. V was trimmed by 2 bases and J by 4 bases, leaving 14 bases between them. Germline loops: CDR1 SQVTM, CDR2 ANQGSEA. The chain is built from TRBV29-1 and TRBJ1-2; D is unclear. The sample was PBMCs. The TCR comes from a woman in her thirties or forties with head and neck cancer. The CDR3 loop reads CSVETWEGIYGYTF. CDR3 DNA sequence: TGCAGCGTTGAAACTTGGGAAGGGATCTATGGCTACACCTTC.